The text below deals with one T cell receptor (beta chain). Its antigen is unknown. No much larger clonotype is one base removed from it; base qualities were not supplied. The record originates from a study of blood T cell repertoires in COVID-19 (dated by TCRdb to the early 2020s). For the study in its entirety: Samples covering the acute and convalescent phases of COVID-19 were provided by collaborators in the United States, Italy and Spain. The prospective study material was composed of cDNA or gDNA derived from T cells, B-cell-depleted T cells, or PBMCs. The dataset comprised deeply sampled blood TCRbeta repertoires from subjects exposed to, actively infected with, or recovered from COVID-19. The repertoires were released in a freely available public database intended as a resource for research on the immune response to SARS-CoV-2. The samples were drawn from two sources: the first 160 participants of the ongoing ImmuneRACE study, and over 950 subjects contributed by 6 global collaborators. The sample metadata nearly always contained a de-identified subject ID, COVID-19 status, age in years and sex. Where HLA class I and class II types were available, the types were taken from metadata supplied by the sample provider, not from assay-based typing.

From cysteine to phenylalanine, the CDR3 is 15 amino acids long. CDR3 DNA only is kept here, 45 bases in frame from base 1. V is cut back by 3 bases and J by 1 base, with 6 bases in the junction unmatched. Via the germline V gene, CDR1 is SGHRS and CDR2 YFSETQ. At one collaborating source in Seattle, patients were enrolled during active infection and were followed longitudinally through the course of disease. Collaborating institutions collected whole blood in K2EDTA tubes following their own protocols. Collaborator samples were shipped for TCRbeta analysis as frozen whole blood, isolated PBMCs, or DNA extracted from either sample type. Here is what the overall study found, with its caveats: How much clinical and demographic metadata was included differed by source and by participant, and the metadata was provided uncurated.

TCRbeta CDR3 regions were amplified from genomic DNA by means of the immunoSEQ Assay, a bias-controlled multiplex PCR. Under the source paper's analysis protocol: The number of nucleated cells in each sample was estimated by amplification of reference gene primers within the assay. To quantify the absolute abundance of each unique TCRbeta CDR3 rearrangement, sequence reads were collapsed and filtered. For each sample, productive Simpson clonality was calculated as the square root of Simpson's diversity index across productive rearrangements. The immuneACCESS repertoire file appears here via TCRdb, limited to in-frame rearrangements. These files lack a portion of the clones; in checked studies, under half of the deficit traces to unresolved V genes, and the cause of the others is not known. The V and J calls and clone size come from that table; D and trimming were worked out from the DNA. The sample table holds more than 200,000 clones, of which 80% to 90% were seen once. The ten top clones hold 10% of the sample.

This receptor was identified in a woman over 75 with COVID-19, enrolled during active disease. Rearrangement joined TRBV5-1 to TRBJ1-1, with 7 bases matching TRBD1. The specimen sequenced was peripheral blood. The CDR3 reads CASSSTGDRNTEAFF. The DNA is TGCGCCAGCAGCTCTACAGGGGACCGGAACACTGAAGCTTTCTTT.